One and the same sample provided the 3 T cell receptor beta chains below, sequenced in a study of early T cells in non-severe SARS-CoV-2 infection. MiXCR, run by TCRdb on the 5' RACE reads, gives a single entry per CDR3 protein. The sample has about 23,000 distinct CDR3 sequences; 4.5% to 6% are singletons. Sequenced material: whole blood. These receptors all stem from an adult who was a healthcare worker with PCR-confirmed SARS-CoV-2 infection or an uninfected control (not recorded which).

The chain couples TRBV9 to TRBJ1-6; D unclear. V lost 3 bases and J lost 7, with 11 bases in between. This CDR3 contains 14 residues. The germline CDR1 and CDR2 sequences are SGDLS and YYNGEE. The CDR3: CASSAYLGNSPLHF. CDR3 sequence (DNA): TGTGCCAGCAGCGCCTACTTAGGGAATTCACCCCTCCACTTT.

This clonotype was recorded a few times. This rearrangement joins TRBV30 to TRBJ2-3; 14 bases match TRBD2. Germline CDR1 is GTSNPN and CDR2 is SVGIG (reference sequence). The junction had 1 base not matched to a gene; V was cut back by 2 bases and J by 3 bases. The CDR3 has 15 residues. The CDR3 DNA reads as TGTGCCTGGAGTAGACTAGCGGGGGGGACAGATACGCAGTATTTT. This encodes CAWSRLAGGTDTQYF.

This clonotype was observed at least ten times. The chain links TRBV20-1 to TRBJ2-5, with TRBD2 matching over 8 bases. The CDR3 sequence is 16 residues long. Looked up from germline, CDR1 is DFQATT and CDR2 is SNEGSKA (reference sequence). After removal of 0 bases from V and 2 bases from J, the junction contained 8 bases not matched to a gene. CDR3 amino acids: CSARDNKRGRQETQYF. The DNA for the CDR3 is TGCAGTGCTAGAGATAACAAGCGGGGGAGGCAAGAGACCCAGTACTTC.